The sequence of this T cell receptor beta chain was determined in a study of T cell responses to AZD1222 COVID-19 vaccine. There are 14 residues in the CDR3. V was trimmed by 10 bases and J by 8 bases, leaving 23 bases between them. Germline V CDR1 and CDR2: LNHDA, SQIVND (reference sequence). TCRdb keeps only in-frame clones here, not all; method: immunoSEQ multiplex PCR. Of 90,000 to 95,000 clones in the sample, approximately 91% were seen once. Whole-study results and caveats: Baseline antibody screening turned up just 6 or 7 seropositive AZD1222 recipients. Donors in the cohort were predominantly white British and more often female, and clonal diversity was possibly underestimated. Two AZD1222 administrations were followed by greater Spike-specific TCR breadth and depth.

This clone was detected a few times. Its antigen is unidentified. Source: peripheral blood, taken on day 0 of AZD1222 vaccination. This TCR came from an adult in good health. V usage is TRBV19 and J usage is TRBJ1-2; D unclear. This chain's CDR3 is CATRRRGDVEGYTF. DNA of the CDR3: TGTGCCACCCGCCGGCGGGGTGATGTAGAAGGCTACACCTTC.